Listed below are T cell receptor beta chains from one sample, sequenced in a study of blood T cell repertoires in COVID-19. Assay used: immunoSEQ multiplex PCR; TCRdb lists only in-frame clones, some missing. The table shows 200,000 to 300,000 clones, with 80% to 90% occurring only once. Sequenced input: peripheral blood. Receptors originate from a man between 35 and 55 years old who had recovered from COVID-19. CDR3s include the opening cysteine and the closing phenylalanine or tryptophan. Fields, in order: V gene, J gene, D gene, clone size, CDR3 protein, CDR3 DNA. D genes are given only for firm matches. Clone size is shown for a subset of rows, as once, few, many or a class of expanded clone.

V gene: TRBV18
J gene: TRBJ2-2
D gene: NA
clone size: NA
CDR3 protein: CASSPDRSNTGELFF
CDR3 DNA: TGTGCCAGCTCACCCGACAGATCGAACACCGGGGAGCTGTTTTTT

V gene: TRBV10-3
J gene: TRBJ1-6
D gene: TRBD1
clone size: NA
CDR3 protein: CATTTGDSPLHF
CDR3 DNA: TGTGCCACTACGACAGGGGATTCACCCCTCCACTTT

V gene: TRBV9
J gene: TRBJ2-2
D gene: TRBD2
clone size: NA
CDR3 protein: CASRAGLINTGELFF
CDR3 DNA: TGTGCCAGCAGAGCGGGACTCATAAACACCGGGGAGCTGTTTTTT

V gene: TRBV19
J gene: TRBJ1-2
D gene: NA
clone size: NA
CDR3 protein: CASTNRGGSNGYTF
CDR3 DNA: TGTGCCAGTACCAATCGGGGGGGCTCTAATGGCTACACCTTC

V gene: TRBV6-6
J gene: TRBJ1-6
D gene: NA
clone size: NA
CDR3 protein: CASRSGQLGSPLHF
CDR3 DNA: TGTGCCAGCAGGAGTGGACAGTTGGGTTCACCCCTCCACTTT

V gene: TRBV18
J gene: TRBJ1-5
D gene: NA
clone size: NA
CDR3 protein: CASSSRQDYQPQHF
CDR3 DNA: TGTGCCAGCTCATCTCGACAGGACTATCAGCCCCAGCATTTT

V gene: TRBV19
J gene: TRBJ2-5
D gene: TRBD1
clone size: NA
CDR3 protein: CASSDRGREETQYF
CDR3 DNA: TGTGCCAGTAGTGACAGGGGCCGAGAAGAGACCCAGTACTTC

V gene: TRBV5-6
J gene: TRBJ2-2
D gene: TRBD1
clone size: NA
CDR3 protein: CASSSWTGRTGELFF
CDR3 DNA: TGTGCCAGCAGCTCCTGGACAGGGCGGACCGGGGAGCTGTTTTTT

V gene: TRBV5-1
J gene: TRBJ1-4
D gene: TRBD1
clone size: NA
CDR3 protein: CASSQDRVEEKLFF
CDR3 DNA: TGCGCCAGCAGCCAAGACAGGGTGGAGGAAAAACTGTTTTTT

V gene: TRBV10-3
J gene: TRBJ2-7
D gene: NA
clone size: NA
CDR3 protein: CAISDRGPSYEQYF
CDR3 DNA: TGTGCCATCAGTGACAGGGGCCCCTCCTACGAGCAGTACTTC

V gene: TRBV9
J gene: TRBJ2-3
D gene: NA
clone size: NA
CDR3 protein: CASSVWGGDNTDTQYF
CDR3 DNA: TGTGCCAGCAGCGTATGGGGGGGCGACAACACAGATACGCAGTATTTT

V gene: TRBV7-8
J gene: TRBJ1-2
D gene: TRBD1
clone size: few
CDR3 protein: CASSHYRTGANYGYTF
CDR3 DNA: TGTGCCAGCAGCCACTACCGGACAGGGGCTAACTATGGCTACACCTTC

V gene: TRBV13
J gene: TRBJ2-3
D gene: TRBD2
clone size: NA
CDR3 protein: CASSSKGGTDTQYF
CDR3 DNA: TGTGCCAGCAGCTCTAAGGGAGGGACAGATACGCAGTATTTT

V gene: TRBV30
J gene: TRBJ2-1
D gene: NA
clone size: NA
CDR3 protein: CAWSVDQHSEQFF
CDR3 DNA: TGTGCCTGGAGTGTTGACCAACACAGTGAGCAGTTCTTC

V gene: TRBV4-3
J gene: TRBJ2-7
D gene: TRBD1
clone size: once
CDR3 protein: CASSQDQGATYEQYF
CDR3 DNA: TGCGCCAGCAGCCAAGACCAGGGGGCTACCTACGAGCAGTACTTC

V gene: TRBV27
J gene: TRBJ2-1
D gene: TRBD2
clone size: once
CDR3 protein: CASSPTSGMQFF
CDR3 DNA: TGTGCCAGCAGTCCGACTAGCGGGATGCAGTTCTTC

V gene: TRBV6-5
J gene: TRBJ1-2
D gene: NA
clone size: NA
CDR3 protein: CASSRRGAGYTF
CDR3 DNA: TGTGCCAGCAGTCGAAGGGGTGCTGGCTACACCTTC

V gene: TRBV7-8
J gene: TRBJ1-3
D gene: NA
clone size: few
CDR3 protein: CASSLGGTGNTIYF
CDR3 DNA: TGTGCCAGCAGCCTCGGGGGGACTGGAAACACCATATATTTT

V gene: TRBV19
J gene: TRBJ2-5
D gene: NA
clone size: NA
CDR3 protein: CASSSPRGDKETQYF
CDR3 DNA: TGTGCCAGTAGTAGCCCCAGGGGGGATAAGGAGACCCAGTACTTC

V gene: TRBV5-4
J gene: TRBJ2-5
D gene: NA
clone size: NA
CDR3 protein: CASSFAGIQETQYF
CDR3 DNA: TGTGCCAGCAGCTTTGCCGGGATCCAAGAGACCCAGTACTTC

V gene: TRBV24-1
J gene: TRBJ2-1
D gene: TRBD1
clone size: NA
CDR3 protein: CATSDGRQGSRYNEQFF
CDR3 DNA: TGTGCCACCAGTGATGGTAGACAGGGCAGTAGGTACAATGAGCAGTTCTTC

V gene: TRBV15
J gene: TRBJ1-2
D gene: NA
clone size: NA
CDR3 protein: CATSRDIYGYTF
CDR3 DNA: TGTGCCACCAGCAGAGATATTTATGGCTACACCTTC

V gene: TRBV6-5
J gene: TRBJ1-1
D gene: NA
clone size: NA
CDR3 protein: CASTRGGTEAFF
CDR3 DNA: TGTGCCAGCACCAGAGGGGGCACTGAAGCTTTCTTT

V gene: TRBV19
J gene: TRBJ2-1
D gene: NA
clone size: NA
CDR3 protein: CASSIVGTNMGQFF
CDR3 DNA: TGTGCCAGTAGTATAGTAGGGACAAATATGGGGCAGTTCTTC

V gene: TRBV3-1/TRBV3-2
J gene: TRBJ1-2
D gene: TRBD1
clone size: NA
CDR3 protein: CASSQPRQGFDGYTF
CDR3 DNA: TGTGCCAGCAGCCAACCAAGACAGGGTTTTGATGGCTACACCTTC

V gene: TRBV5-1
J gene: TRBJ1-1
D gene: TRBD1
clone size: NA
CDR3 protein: CASNPIQGAIGSEAFF
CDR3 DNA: TGCGCCAGCAACCCGATCCAGGGGGCGATAGGTTCTGAAGCTTTCTTT

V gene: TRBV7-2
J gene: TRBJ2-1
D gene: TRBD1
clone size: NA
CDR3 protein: CASSPVGPTGGESFF
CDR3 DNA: TGTGCCAGCAGCCCTGTGGGTCCGACAGGGGGCGAGTCGTTCTTC

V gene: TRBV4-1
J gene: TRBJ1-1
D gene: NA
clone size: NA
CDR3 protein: CASSQDIPSPGRVGLNTEAFF
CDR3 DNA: TGCGCCAGCAGCCAAGATATCCCCTCCCCCGGCAGGGTTGGGTTGAACACTGAAGCTTTCTTT

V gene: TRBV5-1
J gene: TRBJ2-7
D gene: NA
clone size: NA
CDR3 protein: CASSRETRPEQYF
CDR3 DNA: TGCGCCAGCAGCCGGGAGACTAGGCCTGAGCAGTACTTC

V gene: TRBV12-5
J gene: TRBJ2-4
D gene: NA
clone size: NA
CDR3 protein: CASGLVLAGIGKNIQYF
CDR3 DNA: TGTGCTAGTGGTTTGGTACTTGCAGGGATAGGCAAAAACATTCAGTACTTC

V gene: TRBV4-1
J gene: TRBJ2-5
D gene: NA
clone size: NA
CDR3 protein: CASSQDWVPGLETQYF
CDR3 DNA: TGCGCCAGCAGCCAAGATTGGGTCCCAGGGCTCGAGACCCAGTACTTC

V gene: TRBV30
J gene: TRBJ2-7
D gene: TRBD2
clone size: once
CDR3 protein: CAWNHGAGAYEQYF
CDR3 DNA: TGTGCCTGGAATCACGGAGCGGGAGCTTACGAGCAGTACTTC

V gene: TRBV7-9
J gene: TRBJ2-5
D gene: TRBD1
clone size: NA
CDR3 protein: CASIDDRGGETQYF
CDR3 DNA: TGTGCCAGCATCGACGACAGGGGGGGAGAGACCCAGTACTTC

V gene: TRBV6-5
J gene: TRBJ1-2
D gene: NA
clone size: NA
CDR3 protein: CASSFRRGGHYGYTF
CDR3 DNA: TGTGCCAGCAGTTTCCGGAGAGGCGGGCACTATGGCTACACCTTC

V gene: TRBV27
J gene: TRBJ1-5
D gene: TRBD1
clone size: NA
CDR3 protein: CASSQDRADQPQHF
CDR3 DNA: TGTGCCAGCAGCCAAGACAGGGCGGATCAGCCCCAGCATTTT

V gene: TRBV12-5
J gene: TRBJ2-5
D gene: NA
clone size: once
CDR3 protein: CASGLARETQYF
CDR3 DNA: TGTGCTAGTGGTTTGGCCAGAGAGACCCAGTACTTC

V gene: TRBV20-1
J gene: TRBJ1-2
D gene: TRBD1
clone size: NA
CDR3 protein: CSASPGTAYGYTF
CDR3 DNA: TGCAGTGCTAGTCCTGGGACAGCATATGGCTACACCTTC

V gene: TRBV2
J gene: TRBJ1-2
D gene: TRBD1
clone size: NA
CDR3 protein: CASSATGLNYGYTF
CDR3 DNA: TGTGCCAGCAGCGCGACAGGGTTGAACTATGGCTACACCTTC

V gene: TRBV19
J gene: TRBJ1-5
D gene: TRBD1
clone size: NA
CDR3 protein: CASSIISRGVNQPQHF
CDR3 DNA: TGTGCCAGTAGTATAATCTCCAGGGGGGTGAATCAGCCCCAGCATTTT

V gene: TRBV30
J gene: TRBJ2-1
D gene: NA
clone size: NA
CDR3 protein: CAWSRARLLGRLHNEQFF
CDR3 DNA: TGTGCCTGGAGTCGCGCCCGACTCCTCGGGAGACTCCACAATGAGCAGTTCTTC

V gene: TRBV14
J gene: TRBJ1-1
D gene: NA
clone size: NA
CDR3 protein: CASSQLGRTEAFF
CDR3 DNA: TGTGCCAGCAGCCAACTAGGCCGGACTGAAGCTTTCTTT

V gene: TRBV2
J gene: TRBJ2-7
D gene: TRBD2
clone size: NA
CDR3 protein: CAVSAGREGSYEQYF
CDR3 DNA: TGTGCCGTCTCGGCGGGGCGGGAGGGCTCGTACGAGCAGTACTTC

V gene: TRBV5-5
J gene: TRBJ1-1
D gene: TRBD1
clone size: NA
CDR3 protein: CASSPGTGHEAFF
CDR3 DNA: TGTGCCAGCAGCCCTGGGACAGGCCATGAAGCTTTCTTT

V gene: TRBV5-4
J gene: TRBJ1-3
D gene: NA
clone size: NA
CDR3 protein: CASSLGREAIYF
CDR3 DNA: TGTGCCAGCAGCTTGGGTAGGGAGGCCATATATTTT

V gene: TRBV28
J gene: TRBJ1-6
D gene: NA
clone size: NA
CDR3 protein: CASSLRLDSPLHF
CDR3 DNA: TGTGCCAGCAGTTTAAGACTGGATTCACCCCTCCACTTT

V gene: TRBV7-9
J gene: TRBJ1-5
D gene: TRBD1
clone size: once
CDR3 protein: CASSSVGQGYNQPQHF
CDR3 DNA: TGTGCCAGCAGCTCCGTAGGACAGGGATACAATCAGCCCCAGCATTTT

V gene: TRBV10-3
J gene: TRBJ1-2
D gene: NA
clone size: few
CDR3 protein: CAIGGTELYGYTF
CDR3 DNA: TGTGCCATCGGAGGGACGGAACTCTATGGCTACACCTTC

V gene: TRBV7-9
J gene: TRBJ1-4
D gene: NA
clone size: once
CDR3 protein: CASSLSPGKLFF
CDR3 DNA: TGTGCCAGCAGCTTAAGTCCCGGAAAACTGTTTTTT

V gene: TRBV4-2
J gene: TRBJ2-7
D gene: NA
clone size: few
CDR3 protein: CASSQDYHGTYEQYF
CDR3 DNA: TGTGCCAGCAGCCAAGATTACCACGGGACCTACGAGCAGTACTTC

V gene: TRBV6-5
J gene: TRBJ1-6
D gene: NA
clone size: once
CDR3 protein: CASSYSQGSSPLHF
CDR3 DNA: TGTGCCAGCAGTTACAGCCAGGGGAGTTCACCCCTCCACTTT

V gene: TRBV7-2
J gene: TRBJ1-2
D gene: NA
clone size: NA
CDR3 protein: CASSLSGGPNYGYTF
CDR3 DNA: TGTGCCAGCAGCTTAAGCGGGGGACCCAACTATGGCTACACCTTC

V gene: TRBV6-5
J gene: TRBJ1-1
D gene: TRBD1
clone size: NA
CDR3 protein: CASSSQGALTEAFF
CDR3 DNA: TGTGCCAGCAGTTCACAGGGGGCGCTCACTGAAGCTTTCTTT

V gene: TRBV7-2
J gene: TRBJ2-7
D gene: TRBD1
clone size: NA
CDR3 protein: CASSLVTGGGYEQYF
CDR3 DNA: TGTGCCAGCAGCTTAGTAACAGGGGGCGGGTACGAGCAGTACTTC

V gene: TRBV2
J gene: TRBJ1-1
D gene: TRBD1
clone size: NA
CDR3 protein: CASRPGTGWGHTEAFF
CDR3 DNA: TGTGCCAGCAGACCTGGGACAGGGTGGGGGCACACTGAAGCTTTCTTT

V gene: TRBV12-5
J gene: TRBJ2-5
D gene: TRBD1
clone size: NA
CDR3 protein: CASGFHTSRTGGETQYF
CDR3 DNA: TGTGCTAGTGGTTTTCACACATCCCGGACAGGGGGAGAGACCCAGTACTTC

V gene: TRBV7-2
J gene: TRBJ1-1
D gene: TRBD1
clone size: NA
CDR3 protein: CASSQRQGGGTEAFF
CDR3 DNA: TGTGCCAGCAGCCAACGACAGGGGGGAGGCACTGAAGCTTTCTTT

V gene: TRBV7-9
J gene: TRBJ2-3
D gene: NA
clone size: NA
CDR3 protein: CASSLVSQSTDTQYF
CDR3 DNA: TGTGCCAGCAGCTTAGTGTCCCAAAGCACAGATACGCAGTATTTT